The 25 T cell receptor beta chains given below trace back to one sample, sequenced in a study of PD-1 blockade in classical Hodgkin lymphoma. Relapse was seen in all patients after autologous stem cell transplantation, and brentuximab vedotin exposure was variable. Method: immunoSEQ multiplex PCR; TCRdb's copy keeps in-frame clones and lacks some. This sample has about 58,000 clones, with less than 95% found just once. The specimen was peripheral blood mononuclear cells (PBMCs), collected before the second cycle of nivolumab. These receptors came from a human donor with classical Hodgkin lymphoma.

V is TRBV28 and J is TRBJ2-3; 10 positions agree with TRBD2. Germline lookup yields CDR1 MDHEN and CDR2 SYDVKM. This CDR3 spans 15 amino acids. Germline trimming cut 4 bases from V and 0 bases from J; bases unmatched to any gene: 1. The DNA for the CDR3 is TGTGCCAGCAGTTGGACTAGCGGTAGCACAGATACGCAGTATTTT. It encodes CASSWTSGSTDTQYF.

The rearrangement links TRBV30 to TRBJ1-1, with D unclear. Trimming shortened V by 0 bases and J by 0 bases, and 5 bases separated the two germline ends. The CDR3 covers 13 residues. CDR1 is GTSNPN and CDR2 is SVGIG in the germline V gene (reference sequence). CDR3 region: CAWSVGLNTEAFF. CDR3 nucleotide sequence: TGTGCCTGGAGTGTAGGGTTGAACACTGAAGCTTTCTTT.

This clone was observed a handful of times. V is TRBV19 and J is TRBJ1-4, with TRBD1 matching 7 bases. Germline-derived CDR1 and CDR2 are LNHDA and SQIVND (reference sequence). Unmatched junction bases numbered 10, after V lost 8 bases and J lost 7 bases. The CDR3 extends over 14 amino acids. CDR3 protein: CASPGQSPGEKLFF. CDR3 bases: TGTGCCAGTCCGGGACAGTCCCCTGGTGAAAAACTGTTTTTT.

This chain joins TRBV5-1 and TRBJ2-5; D remains ambiguous. The V end lost 4 bases, the J end lost 5 bases, and 15 bases lay between the germline ends. Germline V gene lookup returns CDR1 SGHRS and CDR2 YFSETQ. The CDR3 has 14 residues. The CDR3 is CASSPARIKETQYF. In nucleotides, the CDR3 is TGCGCCAGCAGCCCCGCTCGGATAAAGGAGACCCAGTACTTC.

This chain connects TRBV30 to TRBJ2-4; 12 nucleotides line up with TRBD1. The CDR3 length is 16 residues. Germline loops: CDR1 GTSNPN, CDR2 SVGIG (reference sequence). The V segment lost 4 bases and the J segment 0 bases; nucleotides outside the gene matches: 4. The CDR3 DNA is TGTGCCTGGATCGGGACAGGGGGCCTAGCCAAAAACATTCAGTACTTC. It codes for CAWIGTGGLAKNIQYF.

This sequence joins TRBV11-2 and TRBJ1-4, with D unclear. Trimming took off 1 base at V and 5 bases at J, with 14 bases between the two ends. Germline CDR1 and CDR2: SGHAT and FQNNGV. The CDR3 loop spans 16 amino acids. The CDR3 bases are TGTGCCAGCAGCTTAGTTTGGGTTTATGGAAATGAAAAACTGTTTTTT. Its translation: CASSLVWVYGNEKLFF. The whole variable domain, remainder taken from reference TRBV11-2 and TRBJ1-4, is EAGVAQSPRYKIIEKRQSVAFWCNPISGHATLYWYQQILGQGPKLLIQFQNNGVVDDSQLPKDRFSAERLKGVDSTLKIQPAKLEDSAVYLCASSLVWVYGNEKLFFGSGTQLSVL.

The chain carries TRBV11-2 and TRBJ1-4; TRBD1 might be the D (5 bases). CDR1 and CDR2 (germline): SGHAT, FQNNGV. V was trimmed by 0 bases and J by 5 bases, leaving 10 bases between them. The CDR3 contains 15 residues. CDR3 residues: CASSLDGGANEKLFF. Written as DNA, the CDR3 is TGTGCCAGCAGCTTAGATGGAGGGGCGAATGAAAAACTGTTTTTT.

This sequence joins TRBV7-2 and TRBJ2-1; D is possibly TRBD2 (6 bases). The CDR3 has 14 amino acids. V shed 0 bases and J shed 7 bases, with 10 bases lying between them. Germline V CDR1 and CDR2: SGHTA, FQGNSA. As DNA, the CDR3 is TGTGCCAGCAGCTTAGCCGGGACTTTGAATGAGCAGTTCTTC. Amino acids: CASSLAGTLNEQFF.

The rearrangement links TRBV9 to TRBJ1-1; D call uncertain. Trimming pared 5 bases from V and 0 bases from J, leaving 8 bases between. Per the germline V gene, CDR1 is SGDLS and CDR2 is YYNGEE. This CDR3 is 13 amino acids long. The DNA of the CDR3 is TGTGCCAGCAGTGGTACCCTGAACACTGAAGCTTTCTTT. It translates to CASSGTLNTEAFF.

The chain links TRBV25-1 to TRBJ2-1; TRBD2 aligns across 7 bases. The germline CDR1 and CDR2 sequences are MGHDK and SYGVNS. The CDR3 spans 16 residues. V dropped 5 bases and J dropped 4; count of bases not matched to a gene: 11. The chain's CDR3 is CASSPHTGTTYNEQFF. The CDR3 bases are TGTGCCAGCAGTCCCCATACCGGGACTACTTACAATGAGCAGTTCTTC.

The chain carries TRBV5-1 and TRBJ2-5, with D uncertain. CDR1 is SGHRS and CDR2 is YFSETQ in the germline V gene. The CDR3 extends over 16 amino acids. Between the trimmed V and J ends, which lost 2 bases and 2 bases, there was a span of 16 bases. The chain's CDR3 is CASSFTEIPMQETQYF. The CDR3 coding sequence is TGCGCCAGCAGCTTTACGGAGATCCCCATGCAAGAGACCCAGTACTTC.

The CDR3 loop is CASRQGYNEQFF. CDR3 sequence (DNA): TGTGCCAGTAGGCAAGGATACAATGAGCAGTTCTTC. The chain is built from TRBV19 and TRBJ2-1, with unresolved D. Germline V gives CDR1 LNHDA, CDR2 SQIVND (reference sequence). The CDR3 loop spans 12 amino acids. V was cut by 6 bases and J by 4 bases, with 7 bases left in between.

The chain's CDR3 is CASSGWTSGGDTQYF. For the CDR3, the DNA is TGTGCCAGCAGCGGATGGACTAGCGGGGGTGATACGCAGTATTTT. The chain uses TRBV9 and TRBJ2-3; 13 nucleotides agree with TRBD2. J gave up 6 bases and V 3 bases, and 4 bases lay outside the gene matches. CDR3 length equals 15 residues. Germline CDR1 is SGDLS and CDR2 is YYNGEE.

The gene calls are TRBV27 and TRBJ2-5, with unresolved D. The germline V gene encodes CDR1 MNHEY and CDR2 SMNVEV (reference sequence). Between the trimmed V and J ends, which lost 2 bases and 5 bases, there was a span of 9 bases. The length of the CDR3 is 13 residues. The DNA for the CDR3 is TGTGCCAGCAGTTTACTCCCAGTGGAGACCCAGTACTTC. Protein product: CASSLLPVETQYF.

This clone has a single count. The chain carries TRBV18 and TRBJ1-1, with D unresolved. The CDR3 has 15 residues. Trimming cost V 3 bases and J 3 bases, with 14 bases left between them. Germline CDR1 KGHSH, CDR2 LQKENI. For the CDR3, the DNA is TGTGCCAGCTCACCCAGGACCGACGGGGACACTGAAGCTTTCTTT. Amino acid sequence: CASSPRTDGDTEAFF.

This chain joins TRBV27 and TRBJ1-2; TRBD1 is a possible D gene (5 bases). The CDR3 contains 13 residues. The V gene's germline CDR1 is MNHEY and CDR2 SMNVEV (reference sequence). Trimming shortened V by 6 bases and J by 4 bases, and 12 bases separated the two germline ends. This CDR3 reads CASSGSGGYGYTF. CDR3 sequence (DNA): TGTGCCAGCAGCGGTAGTGGGGGCTATGGCTACACCTTC.

V gene TRBV7-9 combines with J gene TRBJ2-7; the D gene is possibly TRBD2 (6 bases). The CDR3 sequence is 14 residues long. The germline V and J ends were trimmed by 0 bases and 2 bases, with 8 bases remaining between them. Per the germline V gene, CDR1 is SEHNR and CDR2 is FQNEAQ (reference sequence). Written as DNA, the CDR3 is TGTGCCAGCAGCTTAGCGGGACTGACCTACGAGCAGTACTTC. Translated, it gives CASSLAGLTYEQYF.

The chain uses TRBV27 and TRBJ2-7; TRBD2 matches 11 bases. The length of the CDR3 is 16 residues. The germline V gene has CDR1 MNHEY and CDR2 SMNVEV (reference sequence). Unmatched junction bases numbered 7, after V lost 2 bases and J lost 4 bases. The CDR3 loop is CASSLRPSGRIYEQYF. The CDR3 DNA reads as TGTGCCAGCAGTTTAAGGCCTAGCGGGAGGATTTACGAGCAGTACTTC.

For the CDR3, the DNA is TGTGCCAGCAGCTTTACTAGCGGGAGTATGAATGAGCAGTTCTTC. It is translated as CASSFTSGSMNEQFF. V is TRBV11-2 and J is TRBJ2-1; 11 nucleotides line up with TRBD2. V gave up 3 bases and J gave up 7 bases; unmatched junction bases: 5. CDR3 length equals 15 residues. The germline gives CDR1 SGHAT, CDR2 FQNNGV.

The chain couples TRBV7-6 to TRBJ2-1, with TRBD2 matching over 8 bases. Trimming at V came to 1 base and at J to 4 bases, leaving 3 bases not matched to a gene. The CDR3 is made up of 15 amino acids. The germline V gene has CDR1 SGHVS and CDR2 FNYEAQ. DNA of the CDR3: TGTGCCAGCAGCTTAGGGAGCGGGGGTTACAATGAGCAGTTCTTC. Translation gives CASSLGSGGYNEQFF.

V and J are TRBV6-1 and TRBJ1-5, with 8 positions matching TRBD1. The V gene's germline CDR1 is MNHNS and CDR2 SASEGT. The CDR3 runs to 15 residues. V was pared by 3 bases and J by 7 bases, with 8 bases of the junction left unmatched. The CDR3: CASSDQGAIRQPQHF. The CDR3 DNA reads TGTGCCAGCAGTGATCAGGGGGCGATTAGACAGCCCCAGCATTTT.

The genes are TRBV18 and TRBJ2-2; 9 nucleotides match TRBD1. Germline V lookup: CDR1 KGHSH, CDR2 LQKENI. The V and J ends lost 6 bases and 8 bases, in that order; junction bases with no gene match: 16. The CDR3 is 17 amino acids. The CDR3 nucleotides read TGTGCCAGCTCTACGTCCGGGACAGGGTCGGTTGTTGGGGAGCTGTTTTTT. Amino acids: CASSTSGTGSVVGELFF.

This sequence joins TRBV6-5 and TRBJ2-5; D is uncertain. Germline CDR1 MNHEY, CDR2 SVGAGI. This CDR3 has 14 residues. V was shortened by 8 bases and J by 10 bases, with 23 bases between the two germline ends. CDR3 sequence: CASSQLQDSLGQYF. As DNA, the CDR3 is TGTGCCAGCTCCCAATTACAAGACTCCCTGGGCCAGTACTTC.

The chain combines TRBV19 with TRBJ1-2; D call uncertain. This CDR3 comprises 12 residues. Germline loops: CDR1 LNHDA, CDR2 SQIVND (reference sequence). V was shortened by 6 bases and J by 4 bases, with 9 bases between the two germline ends. The CDR3 here is CASRSDFYGYTF. For the CDR3, the DNA is TGTGCCAGTAGGTCAGACTTCTATGGCTACACCTTC.

This chain connects TRBV6-1 to TRBJ2-3; D tentatively fits TRBD1 or TRBD2 (6 bases each). Trimming removed 4 bases from V and 11 bases from J, with 13 bases in between. The CDR3 extends over 12 amino acids. CDR1 and CDR2 from the germline V gene are MNHNS and SASEGT. CDR3 coding DNA: TGTGCCAGCAGTGGGGGGGCCTTTGAGCAGTATTTT. It codes for CASSGGAFEQYF.